Each of the 10 T cell receptor beta chains below was sequenced from the same sample in a study of blood T cell repertoires in COVID-19. The method was immunoSEQ multiplex PCR; TCRdb's version includes in-frame clones alone and lacks a portion of them. The sample records around 200,000 clones, 65% to 90% being singletons. The sequenced sample consisted of PBMCs or T cells enriched from blood (not recorded which). These receptors were collected from a young woman who had been exposed to COVID-19.

This chain uses TRBV28 with TRBJ2-6, with 9 bases fitting TRBD1. V lost 6 bases and J lost 1; bases outside the gene matches: 13. The CDR3 consists of 19 residues. Germline V gene data show CDR1 as MDHEN and CDR2 as SYDVKM. The CDR3 sequence: CASSLPLGQGGSGANVLTF. Written as DNA, the CDR3 is TGTGCCAGCAGCCTCCCCCTGGGACAGGGAGGTTCTGGGGCCAACGTCCTGACTTTC.

The chain employs TRBV5-1 and TRBJ1-2; D may be TRBD1 (5 bases). Trimming took off 5 bases at V and 4 bases at J, with 15 bases between the two ends. The CDR3 runs 14 residues. In germline, CDR1 is SGHRS, CDR2 YFSETQ. The CDR3 DNA follows: TGCGCCAGCAGTCCCCAGGGAAGCAGCTATGGCTACACCTTC. Protein sequence: CASSPQGSSYGYTF.

The gene calls are TRBV6-2 or TRBV6-3 and TRBJ2-1; 13 bases are shared with TRBD2. The V and J ends lost 0 bases and 11 bases, in that order; junction bases with no gene match: 7. Germline CDR1 and CDR2: MNHEY and SVGEGT. The CDR3 covers 16 residues. The CDR3 sequence: CASSYSGTSGALKQFF. The CDR3 bases are TGTGCCAGCAGTTACTCAGGGACTAGCGGGGCCCTAAAGCAGTTCTTC.

The rearrangement joins TRBV27 to TRBJ1-4; TRBD1 agrees at 7 bases. Germline trimming cut 3 bases from V and 4 bases from J; bases unmatched to any gene: 5. The CDR3 runs to 15 residues. CDR1 and CDR2 (germline): MNHEY, SMNVEV (reference sequence). CDR3 residues: CASSFVGTVNEKLFF. The DNA for the CDR3 is TGTGCCAGCAGTTTTGTAGGGACAGTTAATGAAAAACTGTTTTTT.

Note on this clone: Given the absence of the conserved phenylalanine or tryptophan at the CDR3 end, a read error is likely. The limits of the CDR3 on the DNA are not certain, so only TCRdb's listed CDR3 is given. V and J are TRBV10-2 and TRBJ1-1; the table calls TRBD1, which could not be checked here. The CDR3 is 13 amino acids in total, end residues counted. Germline V gives CDR1 WSHSY, CDR2 SAAADI. The CDR3 here is CASQGQGGNSRSM.

This rearrangement joins TRBV2 to TRBJ2-5, with D possibly matching TRBD1 (5 bases). The CDR3 runs 13 residues. Trimming removed 5 bases at V and 2 bases at J, with 9 bases between. Per the germline V gene, CDR1 is SNHLY and CDR2 is FYNNEI. The CDR3 protein is CASSIQVQETQYF. CDR3 bases: TGTGCCAGCAGTATACAGGTACAAGAGACCCAGTACTTC.

This sequence joins TRBV5-1 and TRBJ2-2, with 8 bases that match TRBD1. V lost 6 bases, J lost 7 bases, and 11 bases stayed unmatched. The length of the CDR3 is 15 residues. The germline CDR1 and CDR2 sequences are SGHRS and YFSETQ. The CDR3 loop reads CASTVGGQGDGELFF. For the CDR3, the DNA is TGCGCCAGCACCGTGGGAGGACAGGGCGACGGGGAGCTGTTTTTT. Full variable domain (rest looked up from reference TRBV5-1 and TRBJ2-2): KAGVTQTPRYLIKTRGQQVTLSCSPISGHRSVSWYQQTPGQGLQFLFEYFSETQRNKGNFPGRFSGRQFSNSRSEMNVSTLELGDSALYLCASTVGGQGDGELFFGEGSRLTVL.

The rearrangement links TRBV29-1 to TRBJ2-5; 8 positions agree with TRBD2. Germline values: CDR1 SQVTM, CDR2 ANQGSEA. V lost 7 bases to trimming and J lost 5 bases; unmatched junction nucleotides: 6. CDR3 length: 12 residues. In DNA form, the CDR3 reads TGCAGCGGCTCCCCGGGGGGGGAGACCCAGTACTTC. Protein: CSGSPGGETQYF.

J is TRBJ2-3 and V is TRBV2, with 8 bases identical to TRBD1. Trimming cost V 6 bases and J 6 bases; bases outside gene matches: 8. The germline gives CDR1 SNHLY, CDR2 FYNNEI. The CDR3 totals 14 residues. The CDR3 here is CASRVQGAADTQYF. CDR3 bases: TGTGCCAGCAGAGTTCAGGGGGCTGCGGATACGCAGTATTTT.

The chain couples TRBV27 to TRBJ1-5; 9 bases fit TRBD1. V trimming: 6 bases; J trimming: 6 bases; junction bases outside the gene matches: 6. Germline values: CDR1 MNHEY, CDR2 SMNVEV (reference sequence). The CDR3 spans 14 residues. CDR3 sequence (DNA): TGTGCCAGCAGGGAATGGACAGGGGCTCAGCCCCAGCATTTT. It translates to CASREWTGAQPQHF.